This T cell receptor beta chain stems from a study of T cell repertoires in cytomegalovirus infection. Background on the study: Based on public TCR beta signatures, there were indications of CMV infection and of a matching HLA type. Findings and limits, study-wide: Summed public TCR beta family frequency identified CMV carriers bearing the relevant HLA. The ex vivo response was dominated by HLA-C-restricted CMV-specific TCR beta clonotypes.

The CDR3 is 11 amino acids. V was pared by 5 bases and J by 10 bases, with 11 bases between. This clonotype was detected only a few times. What it binds is not known. TCRdb analysed the reads with MiXCR anew, one entry per CDR3 protein. The sample has some 220,000 distinct CDR3 sequences, over 9% seen once. The rearrangement joins TRBV12-3 or TRBV12-4 to TRBJ1-1, with a weak D call TRBD1 (6 bases). This TCR was sampled from a human donor in good health (CMV status not recorded). Some clones in this sample may be carry-over from other donors' samples. What was sequenced was PBMCs. The CDR3 protein is CASSPGQIAFF. The CDR3 region has the DNA TGTGCCAGCAGTCCGGGACAAATAGCTTTCTTT.